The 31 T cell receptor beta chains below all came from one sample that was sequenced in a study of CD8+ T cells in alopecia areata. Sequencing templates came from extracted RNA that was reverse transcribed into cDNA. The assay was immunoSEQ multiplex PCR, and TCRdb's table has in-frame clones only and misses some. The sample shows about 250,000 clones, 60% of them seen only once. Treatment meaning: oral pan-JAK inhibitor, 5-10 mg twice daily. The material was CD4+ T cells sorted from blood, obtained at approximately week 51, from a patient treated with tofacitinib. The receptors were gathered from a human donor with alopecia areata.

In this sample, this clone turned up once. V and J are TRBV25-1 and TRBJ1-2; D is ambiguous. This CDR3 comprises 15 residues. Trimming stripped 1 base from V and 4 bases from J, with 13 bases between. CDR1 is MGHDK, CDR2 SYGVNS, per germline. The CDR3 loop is CASSESEGFGYGYTF. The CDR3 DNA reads TGTGCCAGCAGTGAATCGGAGGGATTTGGCTATGGCTACACCTTC.

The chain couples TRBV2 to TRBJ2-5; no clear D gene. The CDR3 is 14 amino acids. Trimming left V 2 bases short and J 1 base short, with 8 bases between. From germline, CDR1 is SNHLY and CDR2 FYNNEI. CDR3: CASSEWHSQETQYF. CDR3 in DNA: TGTGCCAGCAGTGAATGGCACAGCCAAGAGACCCAGTACTTC. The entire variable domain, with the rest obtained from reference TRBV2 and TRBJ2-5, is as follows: EPEVTQTPSHQVTQMGQEVILRCVPISNHLYFYWYRQILGQKVEFLVSFYNNEISEKSEIFDDQFSVERPDGSNFTLKIRSTKLEDSAMYFCASSEWHSQETQYFGPGTRLLVL.

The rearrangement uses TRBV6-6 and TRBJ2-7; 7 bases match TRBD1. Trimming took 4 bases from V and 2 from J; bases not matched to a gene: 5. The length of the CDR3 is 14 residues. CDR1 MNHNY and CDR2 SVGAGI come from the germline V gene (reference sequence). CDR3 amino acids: CASSWTGGTYEQYF. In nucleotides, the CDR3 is TGTGCCAGCAGTTGGACAGGCGGTACCTACGAGCAGTACTTC.

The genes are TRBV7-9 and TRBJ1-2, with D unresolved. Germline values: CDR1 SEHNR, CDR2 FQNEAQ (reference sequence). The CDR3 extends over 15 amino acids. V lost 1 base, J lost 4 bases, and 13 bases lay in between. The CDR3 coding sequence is TGTGCCAGCAGCTTAGTGGGCAGCTTTTCCTATGGCTACACCTTC. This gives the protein CASSLVGSFSYGYTF.

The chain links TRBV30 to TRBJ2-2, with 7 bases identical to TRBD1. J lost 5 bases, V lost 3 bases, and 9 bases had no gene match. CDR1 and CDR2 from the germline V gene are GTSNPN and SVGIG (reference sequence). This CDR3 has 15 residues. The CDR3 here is CAWSVRQGWTGELFF. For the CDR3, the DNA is TGTGCCTGGAGCGTGAGACAGGGATGGACCGGGGAGCTGTTTTTT.

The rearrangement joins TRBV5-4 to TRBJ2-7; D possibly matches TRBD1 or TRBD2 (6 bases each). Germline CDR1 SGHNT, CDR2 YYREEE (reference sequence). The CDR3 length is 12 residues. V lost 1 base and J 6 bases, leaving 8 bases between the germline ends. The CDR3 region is CASSLTGAEQYF. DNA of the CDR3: TGTGCCAGCAGCTTGACGGGGGCCGAGCAGTACTTC. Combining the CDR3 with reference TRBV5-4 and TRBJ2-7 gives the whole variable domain ETGVTQSPTHLIKTRGQQVTLRCSSQSGHNTVSWYQQALGQGPQFIFQYYREEENGRGNFPPRFSGLQFPNYSSELNVNALELDDSALYLCASSLTGAEQYFGPGTRLTVT.

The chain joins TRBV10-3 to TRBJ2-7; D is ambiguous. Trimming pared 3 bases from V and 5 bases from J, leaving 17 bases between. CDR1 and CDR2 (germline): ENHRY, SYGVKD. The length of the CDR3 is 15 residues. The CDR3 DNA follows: TGTGCCATCAGTGATCCAGCCAGCGCGACGGACGAGCAGTACTTC. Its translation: CAISDPASATDEQYF.

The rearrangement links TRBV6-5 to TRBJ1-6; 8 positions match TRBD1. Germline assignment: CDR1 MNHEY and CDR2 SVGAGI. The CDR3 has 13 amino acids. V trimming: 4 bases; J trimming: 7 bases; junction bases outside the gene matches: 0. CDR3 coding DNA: TGTGCCAGCAGTTGGGACAGGAATTCACCCCTCCACTTT. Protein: CASSWDRNSPLHF.

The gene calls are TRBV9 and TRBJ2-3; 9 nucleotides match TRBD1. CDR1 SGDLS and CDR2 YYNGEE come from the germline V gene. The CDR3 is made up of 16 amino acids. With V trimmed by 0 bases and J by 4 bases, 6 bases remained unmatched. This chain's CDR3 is CASSVGQGDGADTQYF. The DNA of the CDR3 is TGTGCCAGCAGCGTAGGACAGGGGGATGGAGCAGATACGCAGTATTTT.

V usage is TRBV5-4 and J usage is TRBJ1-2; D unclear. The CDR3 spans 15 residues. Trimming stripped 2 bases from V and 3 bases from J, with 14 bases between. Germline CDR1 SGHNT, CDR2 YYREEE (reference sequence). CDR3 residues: CASSFSQTGDYGYTF. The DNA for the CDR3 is TGTGCCAGCAGCTTTTCTCAAACCGGGGACTATGGCTACACCTTC.

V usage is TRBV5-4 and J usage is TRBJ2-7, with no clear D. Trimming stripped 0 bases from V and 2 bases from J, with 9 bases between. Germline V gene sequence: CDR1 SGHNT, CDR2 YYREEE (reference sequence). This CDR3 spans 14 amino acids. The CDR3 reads CASSLAPMPYEQYF. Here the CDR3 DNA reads TGTGCCAGCAGCTTGGCCCCGATGCCCTACGAGCAGTACTTC.

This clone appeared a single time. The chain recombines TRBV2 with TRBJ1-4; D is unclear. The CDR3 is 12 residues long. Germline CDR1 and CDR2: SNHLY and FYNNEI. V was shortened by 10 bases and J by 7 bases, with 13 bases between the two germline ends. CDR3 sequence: CATRVATEKLFF. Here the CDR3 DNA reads TGTGCCACCCGGGTCGCGACTGAAAAACTGTTTTTT.

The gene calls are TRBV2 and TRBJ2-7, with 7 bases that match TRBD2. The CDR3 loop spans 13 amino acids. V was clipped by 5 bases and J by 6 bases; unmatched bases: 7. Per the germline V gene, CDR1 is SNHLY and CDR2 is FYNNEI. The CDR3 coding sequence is TGTGCCAGCAGTTCTACTAGCGTGGGCGAGCAGTACTTC. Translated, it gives CASSSTSVGEQYF. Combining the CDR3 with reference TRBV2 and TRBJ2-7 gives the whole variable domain EPEVTQTPSHQVTQMGQEVILRCVPISNHLYFYWYRQILGQKVEFLVSFYNNEISEKSEIFDDQFSVERPDGSNFTLKIRSTKLEDSAMYFCASSSTSVGEQYFGPGTRLTVT.

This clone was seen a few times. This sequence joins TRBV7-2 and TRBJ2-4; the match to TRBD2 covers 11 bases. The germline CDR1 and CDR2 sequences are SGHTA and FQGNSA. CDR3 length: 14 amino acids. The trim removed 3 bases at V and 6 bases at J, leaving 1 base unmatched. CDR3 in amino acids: CASSFTSGGNIQYF. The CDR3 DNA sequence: TGTGCCAGCAGCTTTACTAGCGGGGGAAACATTCAGTACTTC.

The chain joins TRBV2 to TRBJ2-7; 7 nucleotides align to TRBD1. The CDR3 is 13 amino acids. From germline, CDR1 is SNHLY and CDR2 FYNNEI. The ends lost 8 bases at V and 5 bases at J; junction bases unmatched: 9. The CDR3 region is CASATGNGDEQYF. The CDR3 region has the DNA TGTGCCAGCGCGACAGGGAATGGTGACGAGCAGTACTTC.

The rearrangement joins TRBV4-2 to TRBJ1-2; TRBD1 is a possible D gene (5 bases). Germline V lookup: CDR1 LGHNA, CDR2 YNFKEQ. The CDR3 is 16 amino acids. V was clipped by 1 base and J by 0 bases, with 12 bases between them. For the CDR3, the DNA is TGTGCCAGCAGCCAAGCCGCCGGGGCAGCTAACTATGGCTACACCTTC. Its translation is CASSQAAGAANYGYTF.

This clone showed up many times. The CDR3 DNA reads as TGTGCCAGTAGTTTCCCGGGACAGGTCAATGAGCAGTTCTTC. As protein: CASSFPGQVNEQFF. The chain recombines TRBV19 with TRBJ2-1; 8 nucleotides line up with TRBD1. The CDR3 is 14 residues long. CDR1 LNHDA and CDR2 SQIVND come from the germline V gene (reference sequence). After removal of 5 bases from V and 6 bases from J, the junction contained 6 bases not matched to a gene.

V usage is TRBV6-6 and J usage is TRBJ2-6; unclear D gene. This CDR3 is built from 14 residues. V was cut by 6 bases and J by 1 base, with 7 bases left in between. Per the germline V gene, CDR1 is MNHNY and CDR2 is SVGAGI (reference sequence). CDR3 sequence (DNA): TGTGCCAGCAGAGGACCATCTGGGGCCAACGTCCTGACTTTC. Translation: CASRGPSGANVLTF.

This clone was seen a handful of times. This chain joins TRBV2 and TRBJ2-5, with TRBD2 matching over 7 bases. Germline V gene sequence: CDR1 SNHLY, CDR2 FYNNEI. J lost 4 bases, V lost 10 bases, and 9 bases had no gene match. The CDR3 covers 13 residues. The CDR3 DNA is TGTGCCACCCAAGCGGGGAAGGTAGAGACCCAGTACTTC. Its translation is CATQAGKVETQYF. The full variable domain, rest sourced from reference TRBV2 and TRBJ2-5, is EPEVTQTPSHQVTQMGQEVILRCVPISNHLYFYWYRQILGQKVEFLVSFYNNEISEKSEIFDDQFSVERPDGSNFTLKIRSTKLEDSAMYFCATQAGKVETQYFGPGTRLLVL.

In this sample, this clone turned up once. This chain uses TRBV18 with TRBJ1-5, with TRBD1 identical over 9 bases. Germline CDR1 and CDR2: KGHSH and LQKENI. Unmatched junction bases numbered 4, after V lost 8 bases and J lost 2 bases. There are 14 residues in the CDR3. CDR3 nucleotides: TGTGCCAGCACGGGACAGGGCGGCAATCAGCCCCAGCATTTT. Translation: CASTGQGGNQPQHF. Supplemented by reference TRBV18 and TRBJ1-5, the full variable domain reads NAGVMQNPRHLVRRRGQEARLRCSPMKGHSHVYWYRQLPEEGLKFMVYLQKENIIDESGMPKERFSAEFPKEGPSILRIQQVVRGDSAAYFCASTGQGGNQPQHFGDGTRLSIL.

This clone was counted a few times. The DNA for the CDR3 is TGCGCCAGCAGCCTTGGACGGGGCGAGCAGTACTTC. Amino acid sequence: CASSLGRGEQYF. The rearrangement joins TRBV5-1 to TRBJ2-7; perhaps TRBD2 as D (5 bases). The CDR3 runs 12 residues. The germline V gene encodes CDR1 SGHRS and CDR2 YFSETQ. Trimming pared 4 bases from V and 6 bases from J, leaving 11 bases between.

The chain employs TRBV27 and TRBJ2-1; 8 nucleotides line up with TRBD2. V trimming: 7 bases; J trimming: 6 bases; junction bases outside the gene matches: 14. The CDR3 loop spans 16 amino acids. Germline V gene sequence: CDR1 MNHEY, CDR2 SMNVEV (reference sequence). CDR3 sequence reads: CASTTIRGGTRNEQFF. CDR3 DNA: TGTGCCAGCACCACCATCCGGGGGGGGACTCGCAATGAGCAGTTCTTC.

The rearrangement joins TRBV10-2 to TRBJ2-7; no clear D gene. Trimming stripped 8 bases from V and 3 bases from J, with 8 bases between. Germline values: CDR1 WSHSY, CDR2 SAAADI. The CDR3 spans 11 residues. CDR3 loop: CASSPHYEQYF. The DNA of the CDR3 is TGCGCCAGCTCCCCCCACTACGAGCAGTACTTC.

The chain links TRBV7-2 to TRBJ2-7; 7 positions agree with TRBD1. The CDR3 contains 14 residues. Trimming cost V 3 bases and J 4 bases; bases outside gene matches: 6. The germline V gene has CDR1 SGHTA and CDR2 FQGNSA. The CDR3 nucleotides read TGTGCCAGCAGCTTCCTTACGGGACAGTACGAGCAGTACTTC. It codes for CASSFLTGQYEQYF.

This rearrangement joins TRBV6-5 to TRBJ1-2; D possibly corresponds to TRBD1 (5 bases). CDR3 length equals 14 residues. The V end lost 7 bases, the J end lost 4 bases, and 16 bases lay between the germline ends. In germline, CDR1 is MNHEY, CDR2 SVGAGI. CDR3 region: CASIPRGESYGYTF. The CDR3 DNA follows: TGTGCCAGCATCCCAAGAGGGGAGAGCTATGGCTACACCTTC.

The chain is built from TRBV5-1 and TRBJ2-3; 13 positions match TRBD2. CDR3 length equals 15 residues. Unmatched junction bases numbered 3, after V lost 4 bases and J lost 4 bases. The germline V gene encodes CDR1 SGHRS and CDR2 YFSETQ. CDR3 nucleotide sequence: TGCGCCAGCAGCATGACTAGCGGGGGGTCAGATACGCAGTATTTT. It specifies CASSMTSGGSDTQYF.

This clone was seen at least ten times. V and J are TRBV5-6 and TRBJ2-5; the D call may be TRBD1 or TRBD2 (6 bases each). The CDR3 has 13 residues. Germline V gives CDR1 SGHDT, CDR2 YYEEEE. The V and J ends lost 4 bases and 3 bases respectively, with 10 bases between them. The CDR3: CASSPRGEETQYF. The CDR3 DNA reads TGTGCCAGCAGCCCGAGGGGGGAAGAGACCCAGTACTTC.

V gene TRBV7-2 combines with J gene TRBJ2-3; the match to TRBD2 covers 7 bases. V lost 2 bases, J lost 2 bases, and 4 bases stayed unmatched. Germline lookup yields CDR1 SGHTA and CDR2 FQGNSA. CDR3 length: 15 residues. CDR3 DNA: TGTGCCAGCAGCTTACTCAGCGGGACCACAGATACGCAGTATTTT. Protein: CASSLLSGTTDTQYF.

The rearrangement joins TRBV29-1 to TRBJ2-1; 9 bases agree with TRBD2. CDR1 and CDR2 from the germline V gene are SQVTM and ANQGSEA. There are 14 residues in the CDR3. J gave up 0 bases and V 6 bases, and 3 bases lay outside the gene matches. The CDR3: CSVAGGPSYNEQFF. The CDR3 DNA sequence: TGCAGCGTGGCGGGGGGGCCCTCCTACAATGAGCAGTTCTTC.

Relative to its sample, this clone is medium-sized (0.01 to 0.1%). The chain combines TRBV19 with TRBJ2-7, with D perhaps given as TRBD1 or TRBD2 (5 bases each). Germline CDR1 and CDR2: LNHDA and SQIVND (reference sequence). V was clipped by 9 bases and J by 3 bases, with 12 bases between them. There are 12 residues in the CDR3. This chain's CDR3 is CASSRGNYEQYF. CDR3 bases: TGTGCCAGCTCCCGGGGCAACTACGAGCAGTACTTC.

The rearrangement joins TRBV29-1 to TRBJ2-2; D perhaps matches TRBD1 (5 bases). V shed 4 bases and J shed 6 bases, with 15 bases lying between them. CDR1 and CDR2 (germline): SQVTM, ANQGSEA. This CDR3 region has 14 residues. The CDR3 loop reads CSVVTRTIPGELFF. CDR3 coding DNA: TGCAGCGTTGTAACAAGGACAATACCCGGGGAGCTGTTTTTT.